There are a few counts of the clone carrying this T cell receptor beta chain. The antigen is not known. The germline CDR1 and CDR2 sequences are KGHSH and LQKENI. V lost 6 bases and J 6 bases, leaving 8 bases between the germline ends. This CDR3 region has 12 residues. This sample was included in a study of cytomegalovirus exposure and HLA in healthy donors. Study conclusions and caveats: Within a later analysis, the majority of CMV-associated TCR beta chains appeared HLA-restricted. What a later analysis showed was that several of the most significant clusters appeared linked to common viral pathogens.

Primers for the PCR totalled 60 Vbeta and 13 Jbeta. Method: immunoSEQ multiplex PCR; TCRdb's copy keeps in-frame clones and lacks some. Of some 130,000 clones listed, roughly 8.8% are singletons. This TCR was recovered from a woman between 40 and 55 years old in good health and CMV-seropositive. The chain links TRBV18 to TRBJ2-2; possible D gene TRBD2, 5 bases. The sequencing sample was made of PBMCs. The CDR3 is CASSKGAGELFF. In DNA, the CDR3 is TGTGCCAGCTCTAAGGGAGCCGGGGAGCTGTTTTTT. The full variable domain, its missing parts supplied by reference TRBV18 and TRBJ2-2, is NAGVMQNPRHLVRRRGQEARLRCSPMKGHSHVYWYRQLPEEGLKFMVYLQKENIIDESGMPKERFSAEFPKEGPSILRIQQVVRGDSAAYFCASSKGAGELFFGEGSRLTVL.